The sequence of this TCR beta chain was determined in a study of cytomegalovirus exposure and HLA in healthy donors. Germline loops: CDR1 SGHVS, CDR2 FQNEAQ. V was trimmed by 5 bases and J by 7 bases, leaving 15 bases between them. This CDR3 contains 15 residues. The PCR was carried out with 60 Vbeta primers and 13 Jbeta primers. The method was immunoSEQ multiplex PCR; TCRdb's version includes in-frame clones alone and lacks a portion of them. The data hold 150,000 to 200,000 clones, with about 79% observed a single time. Sample: PBMCs. This sequence joins TRBV7-8 and TRBJ1-6; a possible D gene is TRBD1 (6 bases). This TCR derives from a middle-aged man in good health and CMV-seropositive. The CDR3 sequence is CASSPTGSRNSPLHF. Here the CDR3 DNA reads TGTGCCAGCAGCCCTACAGGGAGTCGGAATTCACCCCTCCACTTT.